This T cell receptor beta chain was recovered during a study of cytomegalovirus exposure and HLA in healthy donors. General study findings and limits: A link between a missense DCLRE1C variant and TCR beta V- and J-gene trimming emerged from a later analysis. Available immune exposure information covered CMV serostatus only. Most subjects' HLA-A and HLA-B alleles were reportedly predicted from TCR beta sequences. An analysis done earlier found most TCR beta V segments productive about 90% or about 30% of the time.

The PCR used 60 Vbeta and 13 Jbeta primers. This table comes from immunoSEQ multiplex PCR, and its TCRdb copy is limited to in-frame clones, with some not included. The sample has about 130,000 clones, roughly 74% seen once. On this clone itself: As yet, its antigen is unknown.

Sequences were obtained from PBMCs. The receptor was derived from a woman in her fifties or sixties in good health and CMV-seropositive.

CDR3 DNA: TGTGCCAGTCAGGAGATTCAGGGTGGGAACACTGAAGCTTTCTTT. It codes for CASQEIQGGNTEAFF. The chain links TRBV18 to TRBJ1-1, with D possibly being TRBD1 (5 bases). The V end lost 9 bases, the J end lost 1 base, and 18 bases lay between the germline ends. This CDR3 has 15 residues. Germline CDR1 and CDR2: KGHSH and LQKENI.